A selection of T cell receptor beta chains follows, all from one sample in a study of shared clonotypes between healthy human individuals. Sequencing used immunoSEQ multiplex PCR; TCRdb keeps in-frame clones, though not all of them. The table has approximately 1.9 million clones, just under 95% seen once; the top ten hold under 2%. Specimen: naive CD8+ T cells from PBMCs. The receptors stem from a man aged 18 to 29 in good health. Some clones in this sample may be carry-over from other donors' samples. CDR3s include the opening cysteine and the closing phenylalanine or tryptophan. A D gene is named only where the DNA matches it firmly. Size is stated for part of the rows, as once, few or many counts, or as a class when the clone is expanded.

TRBV4-2	TRBJ1-5	few	-	TGTGCCAGCAGCCAAGATGCGGACGGGGAGTATCAGCCCCAGCATTTT	CASSQDADGEYQPQHF
TRBV27	TRBJ1-5	few	-	TGTGCCAGCAGTCCTCAGGGAGTCGATCAGCCCCAGCATTTT	CASSPQGVDQPQHF
TRBV12-2	TRBJ2-7	-	-	TGTGCAAGTCGCTTAGTAGTCTGCCAAAGGGAGCAGTACTTC	CASRLVVCQREQYF
TRBV9	TRBJ2-6	-	TRBD1	TGTGCCAGCAGCCTAAACAGGGGACACTCTGGGGCCAACGTCCTGACTTTC	CASSLNRGHSGANVLTF
TRBV10-3	TRBJ1-2	-	-	TGTGCCATCAGTGAGTCTAGAACCGAGTTCTATGGCTACACCTTC	CAISESRTEFYGYTF
TRBV18	TRBJ1-5	-	TRBD1	TGTGCCAGCTCACAATACAGGACAGGGGACGGGAGCAATCAGCCCCAGCATTTT	CASSQYRTGDGSNQPQHF
TRBV13	TRBJ2-1	-	TRBD2	TGTGCCAGCAGCTTGTCACCAACCGGGACTAGCGGGAGAAATGAGCAGTTCTTC	CASSLSPTGTSGRNEQFF
TRBV6-5	TRBJ1-1	-	TRBD1	TGTGCCAGCAGTCCAGGGGGGGAGAACACTGAAGCTTTCTTT	CASSPGGENTEAFF
TRBV6-6	TRBJ1-2	once	TRBD1	TGTGCCATCACAAGAGATGCGACAGGGGTCTCCTATGGCTACACCTTC	CAITRDATGVSYGYTF
TRBV11-2	TRBJ2-1	-	TRBD2	TGTGCCAGCAGCTACGGACTAGCGACCGAGCAGTTCTTC	CASSYGLATEQFF
TRBV29-1	TRBJ1-2	-	-	TGCAGCGTTGAAGATGAGGGAAGGAGGGGAAAGTGGAACAGCTATGGCTACACCTTC	CSVEDEGRRGKWNSYGYTF
TRBV7-3	TRBJ2-1	-	-	TGTGCCAGCAGCATTCCTCGGCGGGCGTCCAATGAGCAGTTCTTC	CASSIPRRASNEQFF
TRBV7-9	TRBJ1-6	-	-	TGTGCCAGCAGCCCCCCTCATAATTCACCCCTCCACTTT	CASSPPHNSPLHF
TRBV28	TRBJ2-7	-	-	TGTGCCAGCAGTCCCTCAGGTGCCTACGAGCAGTACTTC	CASSPSGAYEQYF
TRBV29-1	TRBJ2-7	-	-	TGCAGCGTTGTCCTGACAGACGAGCAGTACTTC	CSVVLTDEQYF
TRBV28	TRBJ1-2	-	-	TGTGCCAGCAGCCCTTCAGTCAGGGTGGTCTATGGCTACACCTTC	CASSPSVRVVYGYTF
TRBV27	TRBJ1-5	-	TRBD1	TGTGCCAGCAGCCCAGGGGGCTTTGGCAATCAGCCCCAGCATTTT	CASSPGGFGNQPQHF
TRBV4-3	TRBJ2-5	-	TRBD1	TGCGCCAGCAGCCGGGGACAGGGAAGTGCAGAGACCCAGTACTTC	CASSRGQGSAETQYF
TRBV18	TRBJ1-1	-	-	TGTGCCAGCTCACCAGACACCGGGACCAACACTGAAGCTTTCTTT	CASSPDTGTNTEAFF
TRBV19	TRBJ2-2	-	TRBD2	TGTGCCAGTAGTACTCTAGCGGGAGAGTCCGGGGAGCTGTTTTTT	CASSTLAGESGELFF
TRBV27	TRBJ2-7	-	TRBD2	TGTGCCAGCAGTTTAGGCCTAGCGGGCTACGAGCAGTACTTC	CASSLGLAGYEQYF
TRBV19	TRBJ2-1	once	-	TGTGCCAGTAGTACAGGGGACGCTCAGCAGTTCTTC	CASSTGDAQQFF
TRBV29-1	TRBJ2-5	-	-	TGCAGCGTTCCTACAGGGTCGGGGGAGACCCAGTACTTC	CSVPTGSGETQYF
TRBV28	TRBJ2-7	-	-	TGTGCCAGCAGCGCATGGCGGGACTCCTACGAGCAGTACTTC	CASSAWRDSYEQYF
TRBV9	TRBJ2-7	-	-	TGTGCCAGCAGCCAGGGCTCACAGACCTCCTACGAGCAGTACTTC	CASSQGSQTSYEQYF
TRBV13	TRBJ2-5	-	TRBD2	TGTGCCAGCAGCTTAGGACTAGCGGGAGAGTGGGAGACCCAGTACTTC	CASSLGLAGEWETQYF
TRBV7-7	TRBJ2-1	-	-	TGTGCCAGCAGCATCAGACAAGAGGGGTACAATGAGCAGTTCTTC	CASSIRQEGYNEQFF
TRBV27	TRBJ2-2	-	TRBD2	TGTGCCAGCGGGTTCCCCGAAGGACTAGCGGGAACCGGGAAGCTGTTTTTT	CASGFPEGLAGTGKLFF
TRBV6-1	TRBJ2-1	-	-	TGTGCCAGCAGTGAACCCTACAACTCCTACAATGAGCAGTTCTTC	CASSEPYNSYNEQFF
TRBV11-2	TRBJ2-7	-	-	TGTGCCAGCAGCCCCAACCCCGCTTTCCACGAGCAGTACTTC	CASSPNPAFHEQYF
TRBV6-1	TRBJ1-1	few	-	TGTGCCAGCAGTGAATCTCCGGGGAGGCGATACACTGAAGCTTTCTTT	CASSESPGRRYTEAFF
TRBV9	TRBJ2-5	once	-	TGTGCCAGCAGCGTTAGCTTGGCAGGGCCAGAGACCCAGTACTTC	CASSVSLAGPETQYF
TRBV27	TRBJ2-7	-	-	TGTGCCAGCAGTTTCATCCCCCGCTACGAGCAGTACTTC	CASSFIPRYEQYF
TRBV27	TRBJ2-3	-	-	TGTGCCAGCAGTTGGGAGGGGGCGGCAGATACGCAGTATTTT	CASSWEGAADTQYF
TRBV6-5	TRBJ1-5	-	TRBD1	TGTGCCAGCAGTTACGACAGGGGGCGGAATCAGCCCCAGCATTTT	CASSYDRGRNQPQHF
TRBV7-8	TRBJ2-4	-	-	TGTGCCAGCAGCTCCAGGAACAGACTAGCCAAAAACATTCAGTACTTC	CASSSRNRLAKNIQYF
TRBV7-9	TRBJ2-1	-	-	TGTGCCAGCAGCTTAGCGATAGCGGTCTACAATGAGCAGTTCTTC	CASSLAIAVYNEQFF
TRBV5-1	TRBJ2-5	once	TRBD2	TGCGCCAGCAGCTTGTGGTTTAGCGGGAGGGCCGAGGAGACCCAGTACTTC	CASSLWFSGRAEETQYF
TRBV7-3	TRBJ2-7	-	-	TGTGCCAGCAGCTACGGGGTAAAGGGGGAGCAGTACTTC	CASSYGVKGEQYF
TRBV6-1	TRBJ1-4	-	TRBD1	TGTGCCAGCAGTGGACAGGGGGCGTCGGGAAAACTGTTTTTT	CASSGQGASGKLFF